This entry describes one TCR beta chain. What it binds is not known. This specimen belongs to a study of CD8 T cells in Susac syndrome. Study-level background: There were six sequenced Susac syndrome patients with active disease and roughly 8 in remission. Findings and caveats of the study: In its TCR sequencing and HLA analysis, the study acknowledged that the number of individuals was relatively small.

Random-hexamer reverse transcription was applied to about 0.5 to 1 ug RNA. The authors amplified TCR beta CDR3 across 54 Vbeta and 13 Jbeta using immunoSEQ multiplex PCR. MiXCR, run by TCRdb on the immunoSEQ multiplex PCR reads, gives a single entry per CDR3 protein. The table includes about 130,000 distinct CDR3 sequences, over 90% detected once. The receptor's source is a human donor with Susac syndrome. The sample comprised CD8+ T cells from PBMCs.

CDR3 in amino acids: CASSFGRGLAGFYEQYF. For the CDR3, the DNA is TGTGCCAGCAGCTTCGGCCGGGGACTAGCGGGATTCTACGAGCAGTACTTC. The chain links TRBV5-6 to TRBJ2-7; 13 bases fit TRBD2. The CDR3 sequence is 17 residues long. Trimming removed 2 bases from V and 3 bases from J; junction bases left unmatched: 8. Germline-derived CDR1 and CDR2 are SGHDT and YYEEEE.